One T cell receptor beta chain is described in this entry. Its antigen remains unidentified. V was trimmed by 3 bases and J by 8 bases, leaving 16 bases between them. Germline values: CDR1 SGHNT, CDR2 YENEEA. The CDR3 has 15 amino acids. This sample stems from a study of cytomegalovirus exposure and HLA in healthy donors. Study-level points and caveats: As a later analysis revealed, most CMV-associated TCR beta chains appeared HLA-restricted. Later examination showed HLA-associated TCR beta chains had greater clonal expansion than equally common others. Highly shared sequence variants in one cluster were likely a sequencing artifact.

PCR involved 60 Vbeta and 13 Jbeta primers. Method: immunoSEQ multiplex PCR; TCRdb's copy keeps in-frame clones and lacks some. The sample has about 130,000 clones; over 70% are singletons. The clonotype was recovered from a female donor in good health and CMV-seronegative. This chain uses TRBV11-3 with TRBJ2-2, with a tentative D call TRBD2 (7 bases). Sequenced material: PBMCs. The CDR3 DNA follows: TGTGCCAGCAGCTTCCGAGGGGGGGTGAAAGGGGAGCTGTTTTTT. Translated: CASSFRGGVKGELFF.